Presented here are 21 T cell receptor beta chains from one specimen sequenced in a study of blood T cell repertoires in COVID-19. TCRdb's table, derived via immunoSEQ multiplex PCR, lists solely in-frame clones and lacks some. The sample holds 150,000 or so clones, roughly 81% seen once. Sequencing was performed on peripheral blood. Receptor source: a woman between 45 and 65 years old with COVID-19, enrolled during active disease.

The chain uses TRBV18 and TRBJ1-4; TRBD1 agrees at 8 bases. CDR3 length equals 17 residues. V lost 2 bases, J lost 4 bases, and 9 bases stayed unmatched. In germline, CDR1 is KGHSH, CDR2 LQKENI. DNA of the CDR3: TGTGCCAGCTCACCAATGGCAGGGGGCGTTGGTAATGAAAAACTGTTTTTT. It encodes CASSPMAGGVGNEKLFF.

This chain joins TRBV27 and TRBJ2-3; maybe TRBD2 (5 bases). V was pared by 1 base and J by 4 bases, with 15 bases between. The CDR3 is 16 residues long. Looked up from germline, CDR1 is MNHEY and CDR2 is SMNVEV (reference sequence). CDR3 DNA sequence: TGTGCCAGCAGTTTATTAGGGCTAGCAAGCGCAGATACGCAGTATTTT. It yields the protein CASSLLGLASADTQYF.

This clone has more than one count but fewer than ten. This chain uses TRBV2 with TRBJ1-1, with D perhaps TRBD1 (6 bases). From germline, CDR1 is SNHLY and CDR2 FYNNEI. The CDR3 sequence is 14 residues long. V lost 5 bases and J 1 base, leaving 11 bases between the germline ends. The DNA for the CDR3 is TGTGCCAGCAGTACAGGGATGTCGAACACTGAAGCTTTCTTT. Amino acid sequence: CASSTGMSNTEAFF.

The J gene is TRBJ1-2, the V gene TRBV5-4; possible D gene TRBD1, 5 bases. This CDR3 is built from 16 residues. Trimming removed 4 bases from V and 5 bases from J, with 21 bases in between. CDR1 and CDR2 from the germline V gene are SGHNT and YYREEE (reference sequence). The CDR3 nucleotides are TGTGCCAGCAGCATTATAGGGGAAATCGGTACTTATGGCTACACCTTC. Its translation: CASSIIGEIGTYGYTF.

This chain uses TRBV28 with TRBJ2-2, with D unresolved. There are 14 residues in the CDR3. Deletions cut 6 bases from V and 0 bases from J, with 8 bases between. Germline V gives CDR1 MDHEN, CDR2 SYDVKM. The CDR3 here is CASSQLSNTGELFF. The CDR3 coding sequence is TGTGCCAGCAGCCAACTTTCGAACACCGGGGAGCTGTTTTTT.

CDR3 nucleotide sequence: TGTGCCAGCAGCCAAGCAGGGGCCGCCTACTATGGCTACACCTTC. Protein: CASSQAGAAYYGYTF. The chain joins TRBV28 to TRBJ1-2; D is perhaps TRBD1 (6 bases). The germline V gene encodes CDR1 MDHEN and CDR2 SYDVKM. V was trimmed by 6 bases and J by 3 bases, leaving 17 bases between them. CDR3 size: 15 residues.

V gene TRBV6-4 combines with J gene TRBJ2-5; the match to TRBD2 covers 10 bases. Trimming took 7 bases from V and 4 from J; bases not matched to a gene: 9. Germline CDR1 MRHNA, CDR2 SNTAGT. This CDR3 spans 15 amino acids. The chain's CDR3 is CASMRTSGPVETQYF. The CDR3 nucleotides read TGTGCCAGCATGCGGACTAGCGGCCCCGTAGAGACCCAGTACTTC.

The chain combines TRBV10-3 with TRBJ2-1; TRBD2 matches 8 bases. CDR3 size: 13 residues. The germline V gene encodes CDR1 ENHRY and CDR2 SYGVKD. J was trimmed by 8 bases and V by 10 bases; bases with no gene match: 10. CDR3 region: CATQLAAHDEQFF. The CDR3 DNA reads as TGTGCCACTCAACTAGCGGCCCACGATGAGCAGTTCTTC.

The rearrangement links TRBV3-1 (or the pseudogene TRBV3-2) to TRBJ2-7; TRBD1 might be the D (6 bases). Germline values: CDR1 LGHDT, CDR2 YNNKEL (reference sequence). The germline V and J ends were trimmed by 4 bases and 3 bases, with 10 bases remaining between them. The CDR3 runs 13 residues. The CDR3 DNA reads TGTGCCAGCAGCCTAAGAGGGGGCTACGAGCAGTACTTC. Its translation: CASSLRGGYEQYF.

This chain uses TRBV6-5 with TRBJ1-6, with D perhaps matching TRBD1 (5 bases). CDR3 size: 14 residues. V lost 5 bases to trimming and J lost 7 bases, with 12 bases between them. CDR1 is MNHEY and CDR2 is SVGAGI in the germline V gene. The DNA for the CDR3 is TGTGCCAGCAGTCTCCAGGGTGGGAATTCACCCCTCCACTTT. It encodes CASSLQGGNSPLHF.

V and J are TRBV25-1 and TRBJ2-1; the match to TRBD1 covers 12 bases. V was clipped by 4 bases and J by 10 bases; unmatched bases: 8. The germline V gene has CDR1 MGHDK and CDR2 SYGVNS. The CDR3 is 15 residues long. CDR3 nucleotides: TGTGCCAGCAGTGCGCCGGGACAGGGGGCTATCGAGCAGTTCTTC. Amino acids: CASSAPGQGAIEQFF.

For the CDR3, the DNA is TGTGCCAGCAGCTTAGGGACAGGCCAAGAAAAACTGTTTTTT. Protein: CASSLGTGQEKLFF. The chain joins TRBV11-2 to TRBJ1-4; TRBD1 matches 7 bases. Germline assignment: CDR1 SGHAT and CDR2 FQNNGV. J gave up 8 bases and V 1 base, and 4 bases lay outside the gene matches. The length of the CDR3 is 14 residues.

This CDR3 reads CASSLSTTAVETQYF. Written as DNA, the CDR3 is TGTGCCAGCAGTTTATCGACGACAGCTGTGGAGACCCAGTACTTC. V is TRBV27 and J is TRBJ2-5; D is possibly TRBD1 (5 bases). The V and J ends lost 0 bases and 5 bases respectively, with 13 bases between them. CDR1 is MNHEY and CDR2 is SMNVEV in the germline V gene (reference sequence). The CDR3 covers 15 residues.

The chain is built from TRBV11-2 and TRBJ2-7; TRBD2 agrees at 7 bases. The germline V gene encodes CDR1 SGHAT and CDR2 FQNNGV. The V segment lost 5 bases and the J segment 6 bases; nucleotides outside the gene matches: 7. The CDR3 totals 13 residues. CDR3 in DNA: TGTGCCAGCAGCACCGAGAGCGGGGCCGAGCAGTACTTC. This translates into CASSTESGAEQYF. Variable domain in full (rest from reference TRBV11-2 and TRBJ2-7): EAGVAQSPRYKIIEKRQSVAFWCNPISGHATLYWYQQILGQGPKLLIQFQNNGVVDDSQLPKDRFSAERLKGVDSTLKIQPAKLEDSAVYLCASSTESGAEQYFGPGTRLTVT.

This sequence joins TRBV9 and TRBJ2-1, with 11 bases matching TRBD1. The CDR3 covers 17 residues. Germline CDR1 and CDR2: SGDLS and YYNGEE. V shed 2 bases and J 9 bases; nucleotides not matched to a gene: 13. CDR3 nucleotides: TGTGCCAGCAGCGTTTTCCCCGGACAGGGGGCAGAAGGTGAGCAGTTCTTC. This translates into CASSVFPGQGAEGEQFF.

V usage is TRBV7-2 and J usage is TRBJ2-3; TRBD2 aligns across 12 bases. Unmatched junction bases numbered 2, after V lost 6 bases and J lost 1 base. This CDR3 is 15 amino acids long. Germline V gives CDR1 SGHTA, CDR2 FQGNSA. CDR3 DNA sequence: TGTGCCAGCAGACCTAGCGGGGGGGGCACAGATACGCAGTATTTT. Residues: CASRPSGGGTDTQYF.

The chain employs TRBV6-2 or TRBV6-3 and TRBJ1-5; possibly TRBD1 for D (6 bases). V was clipped by 5 bases and J by 0 bases, with 17 bases between them. This CDR3 has 17 residues. Looked up from germline, CDR1 is MNHEY and CDR2 is SVGEGT. The CDR3: CASSNQQGFYSNQPQHF. The CDR3 nucleotides are TGTGCCAGCAGTAACCAACAGGGATTCTATAGCAATCAGCCCCAGCATTTT.

The chain is built from TRBV4-1 and TRBJ2-3, with TRBD1 matching over 7 bases. V trimming: 8 bases; J trimming: 0 bases; junction bases outside the gene matches: 11. CDR1 is MGHRA, CDR2 YSYEKL, per germline. The CDR3 is 16 amino acids. This CDR3 reads CASRRQGSSSTDTQYF. CDR3 DNA: TGCGCCAGCCGCCGACAGGGATCGTCCAGCACAGATACGCAGTATTTT.

The rearrangement links TRBV28 to TRBJ1-2; no clear D gene. Germline V gene sequence: CDR1 MDHEN, CDR2 SYDVKM. The V end lost 6 bases, the J end lost 0 bases, and 8 bases lay between the germline ends. There are 13 residues in the CDR3. DNA for the CDR3: TGTGCCAGCAGCCGAGACTCTAACTATGGCTACACCTTC. This sequence encodes CASSRDSNYGYTF.

The V gene is TRBV11-3, the J gene TRBJ2-1; D perhaps matches TRBD1 (6 bases). V was cut by 0 bases and J by 9 bases, with 18 bases left in between. The CDR3 is made up of 16 amino acids. From germline, CDR1 is SGHNT and CDR2 YENEEA. For the CDR3, the DNA is TGTGCCAGCAGCTTAGATGCTGGGGGCGGCGGAGGTGAGCAGTTCTTC. It encodes CASSLDAGGGGGEQFF. The full variable domain, rest sourced from reference TRBV11-3 and TRBJ2-1, is EAGVVQSPRYKIIEKKQPVAFWCNPISGHNTLYWYLQNLGQGPELLIRYENEEAVDDSQLPKDRFSAERLKGVDSTLKIQPAELGDSAVYLCASSLDAGGGGGEQFFGPGTRLTVL.

As regards this clone: At the DNA level, this CDR3 is encoded by other sequences in the same sample as well. The chain uses TRBV5-1 and TRBJ2-5, with D uncertain. Trimming shortened V by 0 bases and J by 1 base, and 7 bases separated the two germline ends. Looked up from germline, CDR1 is SGHRS and CDR2 is YFSETQ. The CDR3 has 14 amino acids. The CDR3 protein is CASSLAAVQETQYF. CDR3 DNA: TGCGCCAGCAGCTTGGCTGCAGTCCAAGAGACCCAGTACTTC.